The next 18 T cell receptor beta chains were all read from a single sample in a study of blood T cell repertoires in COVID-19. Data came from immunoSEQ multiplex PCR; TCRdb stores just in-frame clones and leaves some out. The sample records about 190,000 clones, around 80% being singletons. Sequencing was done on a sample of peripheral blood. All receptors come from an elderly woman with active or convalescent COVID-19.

The CDR3 bases are TGTGCCAGCAGTTTAACGACAGGGGCAAATTCACCCCTCCACTTT. Its protein is CASSLTTGANSPLHF. This rearrangement joins TRBV27 to TRBJ1-6, with TRBD1 matching 8 bases. The junction had 4 bases not matched to a gene; V was cut back by 2 bases and J by 7 bases. CDR3 length equals 15 residues. CDR1 and CDR2 from the germline V gene are MNHEY and SMNVEV (reference sequence).

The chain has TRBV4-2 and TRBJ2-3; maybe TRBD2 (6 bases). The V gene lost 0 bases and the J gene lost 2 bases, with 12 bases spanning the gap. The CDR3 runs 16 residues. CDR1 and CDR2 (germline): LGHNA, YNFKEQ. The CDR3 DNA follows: TGTGCCAGCAGCCAAGAAAAGGCGGGGTTCACAGATACGCAGTATTTT. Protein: CASSQEKAGFTDTQYF.

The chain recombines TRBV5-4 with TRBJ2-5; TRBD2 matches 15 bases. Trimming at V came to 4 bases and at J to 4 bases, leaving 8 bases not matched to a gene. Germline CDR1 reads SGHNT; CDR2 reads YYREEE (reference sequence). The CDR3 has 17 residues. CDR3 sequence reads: CASSLGTSGGLRETQYF. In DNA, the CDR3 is TGTGCCAGCAGCCTCGGGACTAGCGGGGGGTTAAGAGAGACCCAGTACTTC.

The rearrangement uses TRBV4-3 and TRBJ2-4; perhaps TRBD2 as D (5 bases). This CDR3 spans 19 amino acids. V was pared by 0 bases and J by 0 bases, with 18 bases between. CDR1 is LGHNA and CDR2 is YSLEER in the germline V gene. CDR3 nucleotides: TGCGCCAGCAGCCAAGATCCGAGCGGAACAACCCTAGCCAAAAACATTCAGTACTTC. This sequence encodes CASSQDPSGTTLAKNIQYF.

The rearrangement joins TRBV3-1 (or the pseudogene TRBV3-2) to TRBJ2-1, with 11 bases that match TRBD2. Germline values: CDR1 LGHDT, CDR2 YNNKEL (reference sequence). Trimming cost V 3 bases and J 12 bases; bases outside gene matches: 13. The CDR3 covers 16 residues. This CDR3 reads CASSHLTGTSGSGQFF. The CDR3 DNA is TGTGCCAGCAGCCATCTTACCGGGACTAGCGGCTCTGGGCAGTTCTTC.

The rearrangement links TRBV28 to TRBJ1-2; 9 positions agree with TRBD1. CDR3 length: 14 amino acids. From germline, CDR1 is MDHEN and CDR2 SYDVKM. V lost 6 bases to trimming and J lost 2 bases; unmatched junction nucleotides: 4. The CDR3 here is CASSTGQGNYGYTF. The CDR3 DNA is TGTGCCAGCAGCACAGGACAGGGGAACTATGGCTACACCTTC.

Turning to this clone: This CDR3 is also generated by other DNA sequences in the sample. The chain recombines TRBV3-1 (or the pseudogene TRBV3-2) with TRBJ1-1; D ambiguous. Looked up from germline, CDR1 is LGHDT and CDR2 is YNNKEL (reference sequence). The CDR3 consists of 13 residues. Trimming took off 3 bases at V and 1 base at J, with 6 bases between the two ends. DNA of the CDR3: TGTGCCAGCAGCCAGTTAGAGAACACTGAAGCTTTCTTT. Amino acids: CASSQLENTEAFF.

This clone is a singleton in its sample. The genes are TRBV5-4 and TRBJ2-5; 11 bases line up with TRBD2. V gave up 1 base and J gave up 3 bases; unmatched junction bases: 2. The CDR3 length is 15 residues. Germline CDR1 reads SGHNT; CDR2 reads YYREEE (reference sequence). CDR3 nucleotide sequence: TGTGCCAGCAGCTTGAAACTAGCGGGGGAAGAGACCCAGTACTTC. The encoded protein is CASSLKLAGEETQYF.

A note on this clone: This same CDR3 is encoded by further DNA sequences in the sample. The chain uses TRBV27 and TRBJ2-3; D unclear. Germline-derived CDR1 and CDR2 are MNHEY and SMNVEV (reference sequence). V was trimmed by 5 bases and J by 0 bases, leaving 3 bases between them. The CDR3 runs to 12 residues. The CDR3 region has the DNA TGTGCCAGCAGTCCTAGCACAGATACGCAGTATTTT. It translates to CASSPSTDTQYF.

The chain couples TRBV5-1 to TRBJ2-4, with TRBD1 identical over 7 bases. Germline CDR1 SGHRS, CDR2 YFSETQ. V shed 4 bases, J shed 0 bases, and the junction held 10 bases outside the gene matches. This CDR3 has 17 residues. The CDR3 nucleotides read TGCGCCAGCAGCCCCCAGGGGACAGTGCTAGCCAAAAACATTCAGTACTTC. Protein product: CASSPQGTVLAKNIQYF.

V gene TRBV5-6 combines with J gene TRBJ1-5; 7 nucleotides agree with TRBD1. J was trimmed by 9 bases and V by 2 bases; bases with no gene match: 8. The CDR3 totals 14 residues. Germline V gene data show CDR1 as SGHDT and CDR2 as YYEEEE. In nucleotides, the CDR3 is TGTGCCAGCAGCTTCGGGACAGCCCAGGGGCCCCAGCATTTT. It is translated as CASSFGTAQGPQHF.

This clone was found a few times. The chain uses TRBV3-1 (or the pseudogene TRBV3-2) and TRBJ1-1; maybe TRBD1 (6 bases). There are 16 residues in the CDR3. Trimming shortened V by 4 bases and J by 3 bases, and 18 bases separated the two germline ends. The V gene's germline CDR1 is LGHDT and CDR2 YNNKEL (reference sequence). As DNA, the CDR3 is TGTGCCAGCAGCCCCTGGTTTGGAGGGGGGGACACTGAAGCTTTCTTT. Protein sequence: CASSPWFGGGDTEAFF.

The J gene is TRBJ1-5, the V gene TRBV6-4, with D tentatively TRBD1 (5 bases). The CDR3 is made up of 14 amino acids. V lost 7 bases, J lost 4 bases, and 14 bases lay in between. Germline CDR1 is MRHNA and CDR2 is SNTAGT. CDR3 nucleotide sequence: TGTGCCAGCATAGAGGTACAGGTTAATCAGCCCCAGCATTTT. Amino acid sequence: CASIEVQVNQPQHF.

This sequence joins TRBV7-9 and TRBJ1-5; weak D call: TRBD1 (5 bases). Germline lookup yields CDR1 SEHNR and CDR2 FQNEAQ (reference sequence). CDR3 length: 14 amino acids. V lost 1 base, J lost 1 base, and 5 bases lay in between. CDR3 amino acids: CASSLEGSNQPQHF. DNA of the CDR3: TGTGCCAGCAGCTTAGAGGGGAGCAATCAGCCCCAGCATTTT.

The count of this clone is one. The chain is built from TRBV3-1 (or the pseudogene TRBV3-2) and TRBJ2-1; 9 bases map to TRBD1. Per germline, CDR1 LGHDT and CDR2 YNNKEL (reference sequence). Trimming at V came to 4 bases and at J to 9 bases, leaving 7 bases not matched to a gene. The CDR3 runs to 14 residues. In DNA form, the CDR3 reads TGTGCCAGCAGCCTGAACACAGGGGGCACTGAGCAGTTCTTC. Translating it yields CASSLNTGGTEQFF.

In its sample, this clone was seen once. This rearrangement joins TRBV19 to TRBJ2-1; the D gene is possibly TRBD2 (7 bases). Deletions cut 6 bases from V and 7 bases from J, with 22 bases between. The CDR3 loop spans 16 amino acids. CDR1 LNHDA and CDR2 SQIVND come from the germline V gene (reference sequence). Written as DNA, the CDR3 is TGTGCCAGTAGCCGACGGAGAGGCGGGGGCAGGAATGAGCAGTTCTTC. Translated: CASSRRRGGGRNEQFF.

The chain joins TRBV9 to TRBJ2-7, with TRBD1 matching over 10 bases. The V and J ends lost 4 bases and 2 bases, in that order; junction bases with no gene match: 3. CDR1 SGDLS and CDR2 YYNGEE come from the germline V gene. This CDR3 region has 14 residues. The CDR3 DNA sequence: TGTGCCAGCAGCACCGGACAGGGGGCCTACGAGCAGTACTTC. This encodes CASSTGQGAYEQYF.

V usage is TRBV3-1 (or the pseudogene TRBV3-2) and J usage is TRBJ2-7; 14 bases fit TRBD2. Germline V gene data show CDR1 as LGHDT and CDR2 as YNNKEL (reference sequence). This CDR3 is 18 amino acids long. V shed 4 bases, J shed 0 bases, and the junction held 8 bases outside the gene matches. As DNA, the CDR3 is TGTGCCAGCAGCCTGGGACTAGCGGGGGCCACCTACTCCTACGAGCAGTACTTC. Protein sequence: CASSLGLAGATYSYEQYF.